The next 16 T cell receptor beta chains were all read from a single sample in a study of human T cells and chemical hapten exposure. TCRdb ran MiXCR on the RACE reads and lists one entry per CDR3 protein. The repertoire holds tens of thousands of distinct CDR3 sequences, with about 10% as singletons. This sample's time point: patch test 1, 2 weeks after DPC sensitization. The treatment denotes: therapeutic diphenylcyclopropenone sensitization with weekly scalp DPC. The sample was whole blood, taken in connection with sensitization to the hapten diphenylcyclopropenone (DPC). The receptors were gathered from a man aged 35 to 55 with alopecia areata. Some clones in this sample may be carry-over from other donors' samples.

This clonotype was observed a handful of times. V is TRBV5-1 and J is TRBJ2-3; D is possibly TRBD2 (6 bases). This CDR3 has 14 amino acids. The ends were cut back, 7 bases at V and 8 bases at J, with 20 bases in the middle. Germline assignment: CDR1 SGHRS and CDR2 YFSETQ. CDR3 DNA: TGCGCCAGCCTAGCGACAACGGGACGGGGTACGCAGTATTTT. This gives the protein CASLATTGRGTQYF.

This rearrangement joins TRBV7-2 to TRBJ2-2; 10 bases map to TRBD2. V lost 2 bases and J lost 0; bases outside the gene matches: 9. Per the germline V gene, CDR1 is SGHTA and CDR2 is FQGNSA. This CDR3 spans 19 amino acids. The CDR3 coding sequence is TGTGCCAGCAGCTTAACTGATGCAGGACTAGCGGCGAACACCGGGGAGCTGTTTTTT. Protein: CASSLTDAGLAANTGELFF.

This clonotype was counted many times. The chain has TRBV11-1 and TRBJ2-3; D is unresolved. Per the germline V gene, CDR1 is SGHAT and CDR2 is FQDESV (reference sequence). Trimming left V 2 bases short and J 6 bases short, with 15 bases between. CDR3 length equals 15 residues. CDR3 protein: CASSLRASSGDTQYF. The CDR3 nucleotides read TGTGCCAGCAGCTTAAGGGCGTCGTCTGGGGATACGCAGTATTTT. Using reference TRBV11-1 and TRBJ2-3 for the parts outside the CDR3, the full variable domain is EAEVAQSPRYKITEKSQAVAFWCDPISGHATLYWYRQILGQGPELLVQFQDESVVDDSQLPKDRFSAERLKGVDSTLKIQPAELGDSAMYLCASSLRASSGDTQYFGPGTRLTVL.

This sequence joins TRBV7-9 and TRBJ2-3; 12 bases fit TRBD2. This CDR3 is 16 amino acids long. V shed 2 bases and J 4 bases; nucleotides not matched to a gene: 4. Germline lookup yields CDR1 SEHNR and CDR2 FQNEAQ (reference sequence). The CDR3 reads CASSLRLAGASDTQYF. The CDR3 DNA reads as TGTGCCAGCAGCTTAAGACTAGCGGGAGCATCAGATACGCAGTATTTT.

This clonotype has just a few counts. This sequence joins TRBV15 and TRBJ1-3; TRBD1 agrees at 8 bases. CDR3 length equals 15 residues. Germline loops: CDR1 LNHNV, CDR2 YYDKDF (reference sequence). The trim removed 1 base at V and 2 bases at J, leaving 1 base unmatched. The CDR3 loop reads CATSRGDRTGNTIYF. As DNA, the CDR3 is TGTGCCACCAGCAGAGGGGACAGGACTGGAAACACCATATATTTT.

The chain carries TRBV7-2 and TRBJ2-5, with 7 bases identical to TRBD1. This CDR3 has 15 amino acids. Germline V CDR1 and CDR2: SGHTA, FQGNSA. After removal of 3 bases from V and 3 bases from J, the junction contained 7 bases not matched to a gene. This CDR3 reads CASSFTGQVKETQYF. DNA of the CDR3: TGTGCCAGCAGCTTCACCGGACAGGTTAAAGAGACCCAGTACTTC. Full variable domain (outside the CDR3, taken from reference TRBV7-2 and TRBJ2-5): GAGVSQSPSNKVTEKGKDVELRCDPISGHTALYWYRQSLGQGLEFLIYFQGNSAPDKSGLPSDRFSAERTGGSVSTLTIQRTQQEDSAVYLCASSFTGQVKETQYFGPGTRLLVL.

CDR3 coding DNA: TGTGCCAGCAGTTTATCCCAAACGCTGGAAAAAGTAGACAATGAGCAGTTCTTC. Encoded protein: CASSLSQTLEKVDNEQFF. The rearrangement links TRBV12-3 or TRBV12-4 to TRBJ2-1; no firm D call. V was trimmed by 2 bases and J by 5 bases, leaving 22 bases between them. CDR3 length: 18 amino acids.

This clonotype was recorded many times. The chain has TRBV11-3 and TRBJ1-1; D call uncertain. Germline-derived CDR1 and CDR2 are SGHNT and YENEEA. V lost 5 bases, J lost 7 bases, and 11 bases lay in between. The CDR3 is 12 residues long. CDR3 loop: CASSESIFEAFF. CDR3 DNA: TGTGCCAGCAGCGAAAGTATCTTTGAAGCTTTCTTT.

CDR3 amino acids: CASRGLAGVEETQYF. Written as DNA, the CDR3 is TGTGCCAGCCGTGGACTAGCGGGAGTGGAAGAGACCCAGTACTTC. J is TRBJ2-5 and V is TRBV19, with 13 nucleotides matching TRBD2. Germline V CDR1 and CDR2: LNHDA, SQIVND (reference sequence). J lost 3 bases, V lost 9 bases, and 7 bases had no gene match. The CDR3 is made up of 15 amino acids.

This clonotype was observed a few times. This sequence joins TRBV6-6 and TRBJ2-3; D uncertain. Germline lookup yields CDR1 MNHNY and CDR2 SVGAGI (reference sequence). Trimming took off 5 bases at V and 5 bases at J, with 8 bases between the two ends. The CDR3 extends over 12 amino acids. The DNA of the CDR3 is TGTGCCAGCAGTCAGCTTGGAGATACGCAGTATTTT. The encoded protein is CASSQLGDTQYF.

V is TRBV9 and J is TRBJ2-3, with 10 bases that match TRBD2. This CDR3 comprises 16 residues. Per germline, CDR1 SGDLS and CDR2 YYNGEE. With 3 bases clipped from V and 4 bases from J, the junction kept 8 bases outside the gene matches. CDR3: CASSAVLAGGADTQYF. The CDR3 DNA reads as TGTGCCAGCAGCGCTGTCTTAGCGGGAGGCGCAGATACGCAGTATTTT.

The chain uses TRBV24-1 and TRBJ2-2, with a possible D match to TRBD1 (6 bases). This CDR3 has 17 amino acids. Trimming removed 4 bases at V and 6 bases at J, with 20 bases between. The germline V gene has CDR1 KGHDR and CDR2 SFDVKD. The CDR3 sequence: CATSDQAGTRSSGELFF. The CDR3, as DNA: TGTGCCACCAGTGACCAAGCCGGGACAAGGTCCTCCGGGGAGCTGTTTTTT.

This clonotype was counted between two and nine times. The chain combines TRBV30 with TRBJ2-3; 7 nucleotides agree with TRBD1. This CDR3 spans 14 amino acids. Germline trimming cut 1 base from V and 0 bases from J; bases unmatched to any gene: 1. CDR1 is GTSNPN, CDR2 SVGIG, per germline (reference sequence). The CDR3 reads CAWSEGASTDTQYF. The CDR3 bases are TGTGCCTGGAGTGAGGGGGCAAGCACAGATACGCAGTATTTT.

This clonotype occurred a few times. V usage is TRBV28 and J usage is TRBJ2-4, with D possibly TRBD1 on 5 matching bases. Trimming pared 2 bases from V and 12 bases from J, leaving 26 bases between. The germline gives CDR1 MDHEN, CDR2 SYDVKM. This CDR3 is built from 17 residues. As DNA, the CDR3 is TGTGCCAGCAGTTTAGGGGCTGGGGTCCTAGGTCAAGATTCTCAGTACTTC. Encoded protein: CASSLGAGVLGQDSQYF.

The V and J genes are TRBV27 and TRBJ1-5; 8 bases match TRBD1. Germline CDR1 and CDR2: MNHEY and SMNVEV (reference sequence). The CDR3 is 14 residues long. V lost 6 bases, J lost 7 bases, and 8 bases stayed unmatched. Here the CDR3 DNA reads TGTGCCAGCAGAACAGGGGGGCAAAGGCAGCCCCAGCATTTT. Its translation is CASRTGGQRQPQHF.

The chain recombines TRBV6-5 with TRBJ2-3; TRBD2 aligns across 14 bases. V trimming: 2 bases; J trimming: 0 bases; junction bases outside the gene matches: 10. Germline lookup yields CDR1 MNHEY and CDR2 SVGAGI. This CDR3 region has 20 residues. The chain's CDR3 is CASSYDDGTSGSFSTDTQYF. CDR3 sequence (DNA): TGTGCCAGCAGTTACGATGACGGGACTAGCGGGAGTTTCAGCACAGATACGCAGTATTTT.